This TCR beta chain was recovered during a study of identifying expanded T cells in peripheral blood. The CDR3 extends over 12 amino acids. V dropped 4 bases and J dropped 8 bases, with 10 bases sitting between them. The germline gives CDR1 SGDLS, CDR2 YYNGEE. The table came from immunoSEQ multiplex PCR; TCRdb's copy has only in-frame clones and leaves some out. The sample gives about 85,000 clones, about 88% of which show up once; around 2.7% is in the top ten. The chain carries TRBV9 and TRBJ2-1; no clear D gene. The receptor's source is a person aged 18 to 69 in good health. Specimen: blood. CDR3 residues: CASSSRPDEQFF. In nucleotides, the CDR3 is TGTGCCAGCAGCTCGAGACCAGATGAGCAGTTCTTC.